Following are 28 T cell receptor beta chains from one sample sequenced in a study of cytomegalovirus exposure and HLA in healthy donors. The PCR was carried out with 60 Vbeta primers and 13 Jbeta primers. Profiled with immunoSEQ multiplex PCR; TCRdb holds only in-frame clones, not every one. The sample shows around 200,000 clones, 65% to 80% of them seen only once. Material: PBMCs. These TCRs come from a man aged 45 to 65 in good health and CMV-seronegative.

The chain links TRBV7-6 to TRBJ2-1; 11 bases fit TRBD1. Germline V lookup: CDR1 SGHVS, CDR2 FNYEAQ. The CDR3 is made up of 14 amino acids. J lost 14 bases, V lost 2 bases, and 8 bases had no gene match. As DNA, the CDR3 is TGTGCCAGCAGCTTACGACCGGGACAGGGGGACAAGTTCTTC. Translation gives CASSLRPGQGDKFF.

The chain employs TRBV27 and TRBJ2-3; TRBD1 might be the D (5 bases). V lost 4 bases and J lost 6, with 5 bases in between. Germline lookup yields CDR1 MNHEY and CDR2 SMNVEV (reference sequence). The CDR3 runs to 11 residues. The CDR3 reads CASSSGDTQYF. The CDR3 DNA follows: TGTGCCAGCAGTTCAGGGGATACGCAGTATTTT.

The V call is TRBV5-4, the J call TRBJ2-1, with D possibly TRBD2 on 5 matching bases. The germline gives CDR1 SGHNT, CDR2 YYREEE (reference sequence). This CDR3 has 17 amino acids. Trimming shortened V by 2 bases and J by 0 bases, and 15 bases separated the two germline ends. The CDR3 is CASSLGGLASSYNEQFF. In DNA, the CDR3 is TGTGCCAGCAGCTTAGGCGGGCTAGCCTCCTCCTACAATGAGCAGTTCTTC.

J is TRBJ2-1 and V is TRBV19, with 12 bases aligning to TRBD2. The CDR3 totals 16 residues. The V gene end was trimmed by 3 bases and the J gene end by 10 bases; junction bases not matched to a gene: 10. Germline loops: CDR1 LNHDA, CDR2 SQIVND (reference sequence). DNA of the CDR3: TGTGCCAGTAGTATGGGGCTACTAGCGGGAGGCGGAGAGCAGTTCTTC. This translates into CASSMGLLAGGGEQFF.

The chain recombines TRBV19 with TRBJ2-1; TRBD2 matches at 9 bases. The CDR3 spans 14 residues. V lost 9 bases to trimming and J lost 3 bases; unmatched junction nucleotides: 6. Germline values: CDR1 LNHDA, CDR2 SQIVND (reference sequence). The CDR3 bases are TGTGCCAGCCTTGCTAGCGGGGACTACAATGAGCAGTTCTTC. Protein product: CASLASGDYNEQFF.

V gene TRBV9 combines with J gene TRBJ2-2; perhaps TRBD2 as D (6 bases). From germline, CDR1 is SGDLS and CDR2 YYNGEE. V was cut by 1 base and J by 0 bases, with 13 bases left in between. CDR3 size: 17 residues. The CDR3 region has the DNA TGTGCCAGCAGCGTAAATCACGGCGGGGCGAACACCGGGGAGCTGTTTTTT. It is translated as CASSVNHGGANTGELFF.

This chain connects TRBV30 to TRBJ1-4; D perhaps matches TRBD1 (5 bases). CDR3 length: 16 amino acids. The V gene lost 4 bases and the J gene lost 5 bases, with 20 bases spanning the gap. Germline CDR1 GTSNPN, CDR2 SVGIG (reference sequence). The CDR3 is CAWTHFGGTLNEKLFF. CDR3 in DNA: TGTGCCTGGACACACTTTGGAGGGACCTTAAATGAAAAACTGTTTTTT.

This chain uses TRBV4-1 with TRBJ1-5; a possible D gene is TRBD1 (6 bases). Per germline, CDR1 MGHRA and CDR2 YSYEKL. The CDR3 contains 18 residues. The V end was cut by 3 bases, the J end by 0 bases, with 18 bases between. The CDR3 sequence: CASSHQDSFSYSNQPQHF. DNA for the CDR3: TGCGCCAGCAGCCATCAGGACAGTTTCTCTTATAGCAATCAGCCCCAGCATTTT.

V usage is TRBV18 and J usage is TRBJ2-1; D gene uncertain. Between the trimmed V and J ends, which lost 3 bases and 6 bases, there was a span of 12 bases. Germline V lookup: CDR1 KGHSH, CDR2 LQKENI. The CDR3 length is 14 residues. The DNA for the CDR3 is TGTGCCAGCTCACCGATAGATTCAGGCAATGAGCAGTTCTTC. Residues: CASSPIDSGNEQFF. The variable domain in full, completed from reference TRBV18 and TRBJ2-1, reads NAGVMQNPRHLVRRRGQEARLRCSPMKGHSHVYWYRQLPEEGLKFMVYLQKENIIDESGMPKERFSAEFPKEGPSILRIQQVVRGDSAAYFCASSPIDSGNEQFFGPGTRLTVL.

The chain has TRBV10-3 and TRBJ1-5, with 7 bases that match TRBD1. Trimming took 2 bases from V and 7 from J; bases not matched to a gene: 8. The CDR3 is 15 residues long. Germline V gives CDR1 ENHRY, CDR2 SYGVKD. CDR3 amino acids: CAISEGGQVGQPQHF. Written as DNA, the CDR3 is TGTGCCATCAGTGAGGGAGGACAGGTCGGGCAGCCCCAGCATTTT.

This chain connects TRBV29-1 to TRBJ2-3; 12 positions agree with TRBD2. Trimming cost V 7 bases and J 4 bases; bases outside gene matches: 6. This CDR3 contains 14 residues. Germline V gives CDR1 SQVTM, CDR2 ANQGSEA. This CDR3 is CSGLAGGPADTQYF. CDR3 nucleotides: TGCAGCGGCCTAGCGGGAGGGCCCGCAGATACGCAGTATTTT.

There are a few counts of this clone. The chain joins TRBV25-1 to TRBJ2-1; 8 bases are shared with TRBD2. After removal of 0 bases from V and 13 bases from J, the junction contained 5 bases not matched to a gene. The germline V gene has CDR1 MGHDK and CDR2 SYGVNS. CDR3 length equals 13 residues. The CDR3 reads CASSEYQRTSQFF. Written as DNA, the CDR3 is TGTGCCAGCAGTGAATATCAGAGGACTAGCCAGTTCTTC.

The gene calls are TRBV6-6 and TRBJ1-1; 8 bases align to TRBD1. Germline CDR1 is MNHNY and CDR2 is SVGAGI (reference sequence). This CDR3 contains 15 residues. Unmatched junction bases numbered 15, after V lost 7 bases and J lost 8 bases. As DNA, the CDR3 is TGTGCCAGCACCCAAGGGGCGGCAGGGGGCCAAGAAGCTTTCTTT. This sequence encodes CASTQGAAGGQEAFF.

The chain has TRBV29-1 and TRBJ1-5; 8 bases match TRBD1. CDR1 and CDR2 from the germline V gene are SQVTM and ANQGSEA. V shed 5 bases, J shed 4 bases, and the junction held 7 bases outside the gene matches. The CDR3 contains 14 residues. The CDR3 DNA is TGCAGCGTTAGTTCCGGACAGGGTAATCAGCCCCAGCATTTT. It translates to CSVSSGQGNQPQHF. The variable domain in full, with the rest retrieved from reference TRBV29-1 and TRBJ1-5, is SAVISQKPSRDICQRGTSLTIQCQVDSQVTMMFWYRQQPGQSLTLIATANQGSEATYESGFVIDKFPISRPNLTFSTLTVSNMSPEDSSIYLCSVSSGQGNQPQHFGDGTRLSIL.

In this sample, this clone turned up once. Other DNA variants within this sample encode the same CDR3. The chain employs TRBV6-5 and TRBJ1-4; 7 bases map to TRBD1. The J segment lost 8 bases and the V segment lost 9 bases, leaving 12 bases of the junction unmatched. The V gene's germline CDR1 is MNHEY and CDR2 SVGAGI. There are 14 residues in the CDR3. The CDR3: CASSRQGLEEKLFF. The CDR3 DNA follows: TGTGCCAGTAGTCGACAGGGTTTAGAGGAAAAACTGTTTTTT.

This rearrangement joins TRBV5-4 to TRBJ2-3; 9 nucleotides align to TRBD2. V lost 5 bases, J lost 8 bases, and 15 bases stayed unmatched. The CDR3 loop spans 16 amino acids. The germline CDR1 and CDR2 sequences are SGHNT and YYREEE (reference sequence). CDR3 DNA: TGTGCCAGCAGAACGCTAGCGGGATCCTCTCATAGTACGCAGTATTTT. Residues: CASRTLAGSSHSTQYF.

The chain combines TRBV6-5 with TRBJ2-7; 7 positions agree with TRBD1. Germline CDR1 and CDR2: MNHEY and SVGAGI. The V and J ends lost 7 bases and 0 bases, in that order; junction bases with no gene match: 9. The CDR3 runs to 15 residues. CDR3: CASKPGTGASYEQYF. The CDR3 region has the DNA TGTGCCAGCAAACCGGGAACAGGGGCCTCCTACGAGCAGTACTTC.

V is TRBV7-8 and J is TRBJ2-1, with 9 bases aligning to TRBD2. Trimming at V came to 5 bases and at J to 3 bases, leaving 8 bases not matched to a gene. Germline loops: CDR1 SGHVS, CDR2 FQNEAQ. The CDR3 totals 16 residues. CDR3 loop: CASSPWRAGGYNEQFF. DNA of the CDR3: TGTGCCAGCAGCCCCTGGCGAGCGGGGGGCTACAATGAGCAGTTCTTC.

The chain has TRBV29-1 and TRBJ2-1; TRBD1 agrees at 10 bases. The CDR3 spans 14 residues. V dropped 5 bases and J dropped 6; count of bases not matched to a gene: 7. Germline lookup yields CDR1 SQVTM and CDR2 ANQGSEA. The CDR3 DNA reads as TGCAGCGTTCGGGCCGGGACAGGGGCCAATGAGCAGTTCTTC. This sequence encodes CSVRAGTGANEQFF.

This clone came up once. The chain recombines TRBV28 with TRBJ2-1; 13 bases fit TRBD2. The CDR3 consists of 12 residues. The V and J ends lost 9 bases and 15 bases, in that order; junction bases with no gene match: 8. Germline CDR1 reads MDHEN; CDR2 reads SYDVKM. CDR3 protein: CASGLAGESLFF. Written as DNA, the CDR3 is TGTGCCAGTGGACTAGCGGGAGAGTCGTTGTTCTTC.

The chain couples TRBV6-5 to TRBJ2-5, with 8 bases identical to TRBD1. The J call is in doubt because the DNA end fits TRBJ2-7 better. Germline V CDR1 and CDR2: MNHEY, SVGAGI. The CDR3 totals 14 residues. CDR3 nucleotides: TGTGCCAGCAGCAGAGGGACAGGTACCTACGAGCAGTACTTC. Its translation: CASSRGTGTYEQYF.

The V gene is TRBV4-1, the J gene TRBJ2-5; 10 bases fit TRBD1. The end of the DNA aligns better with TRBJ2-7, so the J call may be wrong. Germline V gene sequence: CDR1 MGHRA, CDR2 YSYEKL. The CDR3 is made up of 15 amino acids. CDR3 loop: CASSQPGQGFYEQYF. Written as DNA, the CDR3 is TGCGCCAGCAGCCAACCGGGACAGGGGTTCTACGAGCAGTACTTC.

The CDR3 nucleotides are TGTGCCAGTAGACCTCCCAGCACAGGGGACACCGGGGAGCTGTTTTTT. This encodes CASRPPSTGDTGELFF. V is TRBV19 and J is TRBJ2-2, with TRBD1 matching over 7 bases. Trimming cost V 6 bases and J 3 bases; bases outside gene matches: 10. Germline lookup yields CDR1 LNHDA and CDR2 SQIVND (reference sequence). The CDR3 runs 16 residues.

In its sample, this clone was seen a few times. This sequence joins TRBV5-4 and TRBJ2-1, with 9 bases that match TRBD1. The CDR3 has 15 amino acids. Germline assignment: CDR1 SGHNT and CDR2 YYREEE (reference sequence). The V segment lost 4 bases and the J segment 3 bases; nucleotides outside the gene matches: 5. The CDR3 loop reads CASSEGQGYYNEQFF. CDR3 DNA sequence: TGTGCCAGCAGCGAAGGACAGGGGTACTACAATGAGCAGTTCTTC.

This clone has more than one count but fewer than ten. The V gene is TRBV28, the J gene TRBJ1-4; 8 positions agree with TRBD1. Germline-derived CDR1 and CDR2 are MDHEN and SYDVKM. CDR3 size: 18 residues. The trim removed 5 bases at V and 8 bases at J, leaving 19 bases unmatched. The DNA of the CDR3 is TGTGCCAGCAGTCACAGTACCCGCTCCAGGGGGCTGAGGGAAAAACTGTTTTTT. Protein product: CASSHSTRSRGLREKLFF.

The rearrangement uses TRBV5-1 and TRBJ2-7; D possibly corresponds to TRBD1 (7 bases). The V end lost 4 bases, the J end lost 1 base, and 12 bases lay between the germline ends. The germline CDR1 and CDR2 sequences are SGHRS and YFSETQ. CDR3 length: 14 residues. The CDR3 bases are TGCGCCAGCAGCCCGGGGGACAGTTCCTACGAGCAGTACTTC. Translation gives CASSPGDSSYEQYF.

The chain carries TRBV7-8 and TRBJ1-3; 7 nucleotides line up with TRBD1. V lost 4 bases and J lost 7; bases outside the gene matches: 7. The germline gives CDR1 SGHVS, CDR2 FQNEAQ. This CDR3 region has 14 residues. This CDR3 is CASSSGQTPNTIYF. The CDR3 DNA sequence: TGTGCCAGCAGCTCGGGACAGACGCCCAACACCATATATTTT. Combining the CDR3 with reference TRBV7-8 and TRBJ1-3 gives the whole variable domain GAGVSQSPRYKVAKRGQDVALRCDPISGHVSLFWYQQALGQGPEFLTYFQNEAQLDKSGLPSDRFFAERPEGSVSTLKIQRTQQEDSAVYLCASSSGQTPNTIYFGEGSWLTVV.

With regard to this clone: Other DNA sequences in the sample encode the same CDR3. The chain employs TRBV10-3 and TRBJ1-1; D might be TRBD1 (5 bases). From germline, CDR1 is ENHRY and CDR2 SYGVKD. This CDR3 contains 14 residues. The V end was cut by 4 bases, the J end by 6 bases, with 15 bases between. Here the CDR3 reads CAISGSQGGAEAFF. CDR3 sequence (DNA): TGTGCCATCAGTGGGAGCCAGGGCGGGGCTGAAGCTTTCTTT.